Below are 28 T cell receptor beta chains sequenced from a single sample in a study of blood T cell repertoires in COVID-19. Assay used: immunoSEQ multiplex PCR; TCRdb lists only in-frame clones, some missing. This repertoire shows a few hundred thousand clones, around 88% found once; its top ten account for approximately 6%. Specimen: peripheral blood. These receptors were collected from a woman in her thirties with COVID-19, enrolled during active disease.

This clone was seen a single time. This chain uses TRBV7-8 with TRBJ1-2; D gene unclear. V was trimmed by 5 bases and J by 7 bases, leaving 17 bases between them. CDR3 length: 14 residues. In germline, CDR1 is SGHVS, CDR2 FQNEAQ. This CDR3 is CASSRATVLSGYTF. The CDR3 DNA reads TGTGCCAGCAGCCGAGCCACAGTTCTGAGTGGCTACACCTTC.

This chain connects TRBV6-1 to TRBJ1-6, with D perhaps matching TRBD1 (5 bases). Germline V gene lookup returns CDR1 MNHNS and CDR2 SASEGT. V was shortened by 1 base and J by 2 bases, with 12 bases between the two germline ends. The CDR3 is 17 amino acids. The CDR3 loop is CASSEGARGTYNSPLHF. CDR3 nucleotides: TGTGCCAGCAGTGAAGGAGCAAGGGGCACCTATAATTCACCCCTCCACTTT.

V is TRBV11-3 and J is TRBJ2-2; no definite D call. V was shortened by 3 bases and J by 6 bases, with 5 bases between the two germline ends. The CDR3 length is 12 residues. Germline assignment: CDR1 SGHNT and CDR2 YENEEA. CDR3 DNA: TGTGCCAGCAGCTTGGGCTCCGGGGAGCTGTTTTTT. This codes for CASSLGSGELFF.

The V call is TRBV6-6, the J call TRBJ1-5; TRBD1 matches at 7 bases. This CDR3 spans 14 amino acids. Germline CDR1 and CDR2: MNHNY and SVGAGI (reference sequence). The trim removed 6 bases at V and 2 bases at J, leaving 4 bases unmatched. The CDR3 here is CASRLGQGNQPQHF. Here the CDR3 DNA reads TGTGCCAGCAGATTAGGACAGGGCAATCAGCCCCAGCATTTT.

This clone was observed a handful of times. The chain is built from TRBV10-3 and TRBJ1-1; D remains unclear. The ends were cut back, 5 bases at V and 1 base at J, with 5 bases in the middle. Per the germline V gene, CDR1 is ENHRY and CDR2 is SYGVKD. The CDR3 length is 12 residues. As DNA, the CDR3 is TGTGCCATCAGTTCCAGGAACACTGAAGCTTTCTTT. This gives the protein CAISSRNTEAFF.

This clone has only one observation. The chain has TRBV19 and TRBJ1-2; D might be TRBD1 (6 bases). The CDR3 is made up of 17 amino acids. Trimming left V 3 bases short and J 5 bases short, with 22 bases between. Germline CDR1 and CDR2: LNHDA and SQIVND (reference sequence). The CDR3, as DNA: TGTGCCAGTAGTATGGTTGCGGGTGGTCCAGGGGTTTATGGCTACACCTTC. Translation gives CASSMVAGGPGVYGYTF.

The chain is built from TRBV2 and TRBJ1-4; D remains ambiguous. The CDR3 runs to 15 residues. Germline assignment: CDR1 SNHLY and CDR2 FYNNEI. Trimming stripped 6 bases from V and 0 bases from J, with 11 bases between. The CDR3 region has the DNA TGTGCCAGCAGCGGCAGGTCTGCAACTAATGAAAAACTGTTTTTT. Its translation is CASSGRSATNEKLFF.

The chain uses TRBV5-1 and TRBJ2-5; maybe TRBD2 (5 bases). The CDR3 has 14 amino acids. Looked up from germline, CDR1 is SGHRS and CDR2 is YFSETQ. V shed 4 bases and J shed 2 bases, with 12 bases lying between them. The CDR3 loop is CASSPLRVQETQYF. The CDR3 region has the DNA TGCGCCAGCAGCCCCCTGAGGGTTCAAGAGACCCAGTACTTC.

The chain links TRBV24-1 to TRBJ2-3; no firm D call. The CDR3 totals 12 residues. V gave up 4 bases and J gave up 5 bases, with 6 bases separating them. CDR1 KGHDR and CDR2 SFDVKD come from the germline V gene. The CDR3 DNA is TGTGCCACCAGTGACCGACTAGATACGCAGTATTTT. As protein: CATSDRLDTQYF.

A few counts support this clone. The chain carries TRBV5-1 and TRBJ1-5; possible D gene TRBD1, 5 bases. This CDR3 spans 17 amino acids. V was cut by 0 bases and J by 8 bases, with 21 bases left in between. The germline V gene encodes CDR1 SGHRS and CDR2 YFSETQ. The CDR3 protein is CASSLGQYLGGSEPQHF. The CDR3 DNA reads as TGCGCCAGCAGCTTGGGTCAGTATCTCGGGGGTTCTGAGCCCCAGCATTTT.

This chain joins TRBV19 and TRBJ2-2; 11 bases fit TRBD2. Losses at the gene ends were 9 bases for V and 4 bases for J; bases not matched to a gene: 7. Germline assignment: CDR1 LNHDA and CDR2 SQIVND (reference sequence). This CDR3 comprises 15 residues. CDR3 sequence: CARGTTSGVTGELFF. As DNA, the CDR3 is TGTGCCAGGGGTACGACTAGCGGGGTCACCGGGGAGCTGTTTTTT.

The genes are TRBV19 and TRBJ2-7; no definite D call. V lost 3 bases and J 6 bases, leaving 6 bases between the germline ends. This CDR3 region has 11 residues. Germline V gene data show CDR1 as LNHDA and CDR2 as SQIVND (reference sequence). The DNA of the CDR3 is TGTGCCAGTAGTATCGGTGTCGAGCAGTACTTC. The encoded protein is CASSIGVEQYF.

The chain recombines TRBV11-2 with TRBJ2-7, with D perhaps TRBD1 (5 bases). The CDR3 has 14 amino acids. Trimming shortened V by 2 bases and J by 2 bases, and 10 bases separated the two germline ends. The germline V gene has CDR1 SGHAT and CDR2 FQNNGV. Written as DNA, the CDR3 is TGTGCCAGCAGCTTACCGGAGACAGCCTACGAGCAGTACTTC. As protein: CASSLPETAYEQYF.

This chain links TRBV6-2 or TRBV6-3 with TRBJ1-2, with D perhaps TRBD1 (6 bases). The CDR3 sequence is 14 residues long. V gave up 2 bases and J gave up 4 bases, with 11 bases separating them. Per the germline V gene, CDR1 is MNHEY and CDR2 is SVGEGT. The CDR3 nucleotides are TGTGCCAGCAGTTACCCAGGGGCGGGCTATGGCTACACCTTC. As protein: CASSYPGAGYGYTF.

The rearrangement links TRBV29-1 to TRBJ2-1; unclear D gene. The CDR3 spans 14 residues. The germline V gene encodes CDR1 SQVTM and CDR2 ANQGSEA. The V end lost 3 bases, the J end lost 2 bases, and 11 bases lay between the germline ends. The CDR3 is CSVDSGGAYNEQFF. The CDR3 bases are TGCAGCGTTGATTCCGGCGGAGCCTACAATGAGCAGTTCTTC.

The chain couples TRBV4-2 to TRBJ2-3, with 13 bases that match TRBD2. CDR1 is LGHNA, CDR2 YNFKEQ, per germline. The CDR3 consists of 18 residues. V trimming: 2 bases; J trimming: 4 bases; junction bases outside the gene matches: 9. DNA of the CDR3: TGTGCCAGCAGCCAATATTTCCGGACTAGCGGGAGTGCAGATACGCAGTATTTT. This gives the protein CASSQYFRTSGSADTQYF.

This chain joins TRBV18 and TRBJ2-7; TRBD1 matches at 11 bases. V shed 3 bases, J shed 1 base, and the junction held 2 bases outside the gene matches. CDR3 length equals 15 residues. Germline values: CDR1 KGHSH, CDR2 LQKENI. CDR3 sequence reads: CASSPGQGGSYEQYF. CDR3 sequence (DNA): TGTGCCAGCTCACCGGGACAGGGGGGTTCCTACGAGCAGTACTTC.

The chain is built from TRBV19 and TRBJ2-7; 8 positions agree with TRBD2. V shed 4 bases, J shed 3 bases, and the junction held 5 bases outside the gene matches. Germline CDR1 reads LNHDA; CDR2 reads SQIVND (reference sequence). The CDR3 has 14 amino acids. The CDR3 region is CASSKGLGGYEQYF. CDR3 nucleotides: TGTGCCAGTAGTAAGGGACTAGGAGGCTACGAGCAGTACTTC.

The chain couples TRBV7-9 to TRBJ1-2; no definite D call. V dropped 5 bases and J dropped 3 bases, with 13 bases sitting between them. Germline CDR1 SEHNR, CDR2 FQNEAQ (reference sequence). This CDR3 is 14 amino acids long. CDR3 protein: CASSPEGAYYGYTF. Written as DNA, the CDR3 is TGTGCCAGCAGCCCCGAGGGAGCCTACTATGGCTACACCTTC. The whole variable domain, filled in from reference TRBV7-9 and TRBJ1-2, reads DTGVSQNPRHKITKRGQNVTFRCDPISEHNRLYWYRQTLGQGPEFLTYFQNEAQLEKSRLLSDRFSAERPKGSFSTLEIQRTEQGDSAMYLCASSPEGAYYGYTFGSGTRLTVV.

The V gene is TRBV4-3, the J gene TRBJ1-1; D unclear. V lost 0 bases to trimming and J lost 0 bases, with 11 bases between them. The CDR3 is made up of 16 amino acids. The V gene's germline CDR1 is LGHNA and CDR2 YSLEER. The CDR3: CASSQDGGELNTEAFF. CDR3 coding DNA: TGCGCCAGCAGCCAAGATGGCGGGGAGTTGAACACTGAAGCTTTCTTT.

The V call is TRBV5-4, the J call TRBJ2-1; 9 bases align to TRBD2. This CDR3 has 18 residues. The V gene's germline CDR1 is SGHNT and CDR2 YYREEE (reference sequence). V dropped 0 bases and J dropped 0; count of bases not matched to a gene: 7. In nucleotides, the CDR3 is TGTGCCAGCAGCTTGGTATTGTCTAGCGGGGACTCCTACAATGAGCAGTTCTTC. Protein: CASSLVLSSGDSYNEQFF.

The J gene is TRBJ1-5, the V gene TRBV5-6; 9 positions agree with TRBD1. CDR1 is SGHDT and CDR2 is YYEEEE in the germline V gene. V shed 3 bases and J 0 bases; nucleotides not matched to a gene: 10. This CDR3 region has 18 residues. This chain's CDR3 is CASSSRVGQGNSNQPQHF. The DNA of the CDR3 is TGTGCCAGCAGCTCCAGAGTCGGACAGGGGAATAGCAATCAGCCCCAGCATTTT.

The chain combines TRBV27 with TRBJ2-6; 8 nucleotides align to TRBD1. The CDR3 sequence is 21 residues long. Trimming took 2 bases from V and 0 from J; bases not matched to a gene: 15. Germline-derived CDR1 and CDR2 are MNHEY and SMNVEV (reference sequence). The CDR3 nucleotides are TGTGCCAGCAGTTTAGTCTGGGTGGGACAGGCTTTGAGCTCTGGGGCCAACGTCCTGACTTTC. Encoded protein: CASSLVWVGQALSSGANVLTF.

The V and J genes are TRBV29-1 and TRBJ1-5, with 7 bases fitting TRBD1. Germline-derived CDR1 and CDR2 are SQVTM and ANQGSEA. The CDR3 has 12 amino acids. V shed 6 bases, J shed 5 bases, and the junction held 4 bases outside the gene matches. CDR3 coding DNA: TGCAGCGTGGGACAGCTGGATCAGCCCCAGCATTTT. Translating it yields CSVGQLDQPQHF.

CDR3 residues: CASTLTGGGGSGTQYF. The DNA of the CDR3 is TGTGCCAGCACCCTCACGGGGGGAGGTGGCTCAGGTACGCAGTATTTT. The rearrangement uses TRBV7-2 and TRBJ2-3; 7 bases agree with TRBD2. Trimming at V came to 7 bases and at J to 8 bases, leaving 18 bases not matched to a gene. Germline values: CDR1 SGHTA, CDR2 FQGNSA. This CDR3 contains 16 residues.

The chain has TRBV5-4 and TRBJ2-5, with 7 nucleotides matching TRBD1. CDR3 size: 14 residues. Trimming took 2 bases from V and 1 from J; bases not matched to a gene: 2. In germline, CDR1 is SGHNT, CDR2 YYREEE (reference sequence). CDR3 sequence (DNA): TGTGCCAGCAGCTTACAGGGGTCCCAAGAGACCCAGTACTTC. Translating gives CASSLQGSQETQYF.

This clone occurred a few times. V gene TRBV27 combines with J gene TRBJ1-6; TRBD1 aligns across 9 bases. With V trimmed by 4 bases and J by 1 base, 8 bases remained unmatched. The germline V gene has CDR1 MNHEY and CDR2 SMNVEV (reference sequence). The CDR3 covers 18 residues. The CDR3 region is CASSYGQGRMSYNSPLHF. In DNA form, the CDR3 reads TGTGCCAGCAGTTACGGACAGGGGAGAATGTCCTATAATTCACCCCTCCACTTT.

The gene calls are TRBV10-3 and TRBJ2-3; 13 bases agree with TRBD2. The germline V gene encodes CDR1 ENHRY and CDR2 SYGVKD. V lost 7 bases and J lost 0; bases outside the gene matches: 7. The CDR3 has 17 residues. The CDR3 is CAITGLAGDPSTDTQYF. CDR3 sequence (DNA): TGTGCCATCACAGGACTAGCGGGGGACCCTAGCACAGATACGCAGTATTTT.